This passage covers 18 T cell receptor beta chains from one sample sequenced in a study of identical twins (dated by TCRdb to the mid-2010s). The library was generated by 5' RACE. The listed sequencing device is Illumina HiSeq 2000. In-frame beta chains were kept once TCRdb had trimmed the public reads at Q25 with fastp and called clones with MiXCR. Rows with one shared CDR3 protein collapse into an entry with the most common genes and DNA. In all, the sample holds 600,000 to 700,000 distinct CDR3 sequences, and 21% of those were seen once. The ten top clones hold about 4.3% of the sample. The data also belong to a second study, concerning T cells expressing NK-cell markers.

Sample: PBMCs. The receptors were gathered from a woman in her late teens or twenties in good health.

The table lists this clonotype with a few counts. CDR3 protein: CASSGSGAPPEQYF. The CDR3, as DNA: TGCGCCAGCAGCGGTTCAGGGGCCCCCCCAGAGCAGTACTTC. The chain uses TRBV5-1 and TRBJ2-7, with a weak D call TRBD1 (6 bases). The CDR3 contains 14 residues. CDR1 and CDR2 (germline): SGHRS, YFSETQ. Deletions cut 4 bases from V and 7 bases from J, with 18 bases between.

This sequence joins TRBV9 and TRBJ2-1; weak D call: TRBD2 (6 bases). The germline V gene encodes CDR1 SGDLS and CDR2 YYNGEE. Trimming shortened V by 4 bases and J by 6 bases, and 14 bases separated the two germline ends. This CDR3 spans 14 amino acids. The CDR3 loop is CASSPSGTSNEQFF. The CDR3 DNA follows: TGTGCCAGCAGCCCCTCAGGGACTTCCAATGAGCAGTTCTTC. The full variable domain, completed using reference TRBV9 and TRBJ2-1, is DSGVTQTPKHLITATGQRVTLRCSPRSGDLSVYWYQQSLDQGLQFLIQYYNGEERAKGNILERFSAQQFPDLHSELNLSSLELGDSALYFCASSPSGTSNEQFFGPGTRLTVL.

The gene calls are TRBV10-3 and TRBJ2-1; perhaps TRBD1 as D (5 bases). There are 12 residues in the CDR3. Germline assignment: CDR1 ENHRY and CDR2 SYGVKD. Trimming left V 3 bases short and J 9 bases short, with 9 bases between. The CDR3: CAISERGGEQFF. The CDR3 DNA reads TGTGCCATCAGTGAAAGGGGCGGTGAGCAGTTCTTC.

This chain uses TRBV5-5 with TRBJ2-5, with 13 bases matching TRBD2. The CDR3 totals 17 residues. CDR1 SGHKS and CDR2 YYEKEE come from the germline V gene (reference sequence). Trimming cost V 0 bases and J 5 bases; bases outside gene matches: 7. CDR3 DNA: TGTGCCAGCAGCTTGGCAGAGAGGACTAGCGGGGGTGAGACCCAGTACTTC. Protein sequence: CASSLAERTSGGETQYF.

The chain recombines TRBV29-1 with TRBJ2-1; D may be TRBD1 (5 bases). The CDR3 is made up of 14 amino acids. Trimming cost V 7 bases and J 6 bases, with 19 bases left between them. Germline CDR1 and CDR2: SQVTM and ANQGSEA. CDR3 protein: CSASRMGQSNEQFF. The CDR3 DNA sequence: TGCAGCGCCTCTCGAATGGGGCAGAGCAATGAGCAGTTCTTC.

The chain is built from TRBV7-3 and TRBJ2-2; possible D gene TRBD1, 6 bases. The CDR3 spans 19 residues. The germline V and J ends were trimmed by 1 base and 5 bases, with 23 bases remaining between them. Germline V gene sequence: CDR1 SGHTA, CDR2 FQGTGA. The CDR3 here is CASSLRTNPGQGKTGELFF. In DNA form, the CDR3 reads TGTGCCAGCAGCTTAAGGACCAACCCGGGGCAGGGGAAGACCGGGGAGCTGTTTTTT.

The genes are TRBV6-1 and TRBJ1-2, with TRBD1 identical over 8 bases. V gave up 6 bases and J gave up 9 bases; unmatched junction bases: 9. CDR3 length equals 13 residues. Germline loops: CDR1 MNHNS, CDR2 SASEGT. The CDR3 sequence is CASSWTGLTRYTF. DNA of the CDR3: TGTGCCAGCAGCTGGACAGGGCTTACGCGCTACACCTTC.

The J gene is TRBJ1-1, the V gene TRBV7-2; no clear D gene. The CDR3 runs 14 residues. Germline V gene sequence: CDR1 SGHTA, CDR2 FQGNSA. The V gene lost 6 bases and the J gene lost 7 bases, with 18 bases spanning the gap. The CDR3 DNA reads TGTGCCAGCAGGCCTCTTGGACGAACTGATGAAGCTTTCTTT. It yields the protein CASRPLGRTDEAFF.

This CDR3 is CASSSRRRERGLLYEQYF. CDR3 in DNA: TGTGCCAGCAGCTCCCGTCGAAGAGAGCGGGGGCTGCTTTACGAGCAGTACTTC. This sequence joins TRBV11-2 and TRBJ2-7; 8 bases fit TRBD2. CDR1 is SGHAT, CDR2 FQNNGV, per germline. Trimming cost V 4 bases and J 4 bases; bases outside gene matches: 18. This CDR3 contains 18 residues.

The CDR3, as DNA: TGTGCCATCAGACCCAGGGAGGAGTCCTACAATGAGCAGTTCTTC. It yields the protein CAIRPREESYNEQFF. This chain connects TRBV10-3 to TRBJ2-1, with D possibly matching TRBD2 (6 bases). Germline-derived CDR1 and CDR2 are ENHRY and SYGVKD. V gave up 6 bases and J gave up 1 base, with 13 bases separating them. CDR3 length equals 15 residues.

The chain uses TRBV12-3 or TRBV12-4 and TRBJ1-6, with no clear D. The CDR3 has 16 residues. Deletions cut 1 base from V and 4 bases from J, with 11 bases between. CDR3 coding DNA: TGTGCCAGCAGTTTAGATCCCCGGTCGTATAATTCACCCCTCCACTTT. The encoded protein is CASSLDPRSYNSPLHF.

This clonotype was observed many times. The chain recombines TRBV10-3 with TRBJ1-6; D perhaps matches TRBD1 (6 bases). The CDR3 totals 14 residues. Germline V lookup: CDR1 ENHRY, CDR2 SYGVKD. Trimming left V 6 bases short and J 9 bases short, with 15 bases between. CDR3 coding DNA: TGTGCCATCAGCACTACAGGGCCCAGTTCACCCCTCCACTTT. Its translation is CAISTTGPSSPLHF.

V usage is TRBV12-3 or TRBV12-4 and J usage is TRBJ2-3; 11 nucleotides line up with TRBD2. Unmatched junction bases numbered 4, after V lost 5 bases and J lost 6 bases. This CDR3 is built from 14 residues. The CDR3 sequence is CASSPRTSGDTQYF. As DNA, the CDR3 is TGTGCCAGCAGTCCCCGGACTAGCGGGGATACGCAGTATTTT.

This clonotype occurred many times. The J gene is TRBJ2-5, the V gene TRBV6-5; a possible D gene is TRBD2 (5 bases). Per the germline V gene, CDR1 is MNHEY and CDR2 is SVGAGI. This CDR3 contains 14 residues. Trimming shortened V by 2 bases and J by 3 bases, and 10 bases separated the two germline ends. CDR3: CASSYRLLEETQYF. The CDR3 nucleotides are TGTGCCAGCAGTTACCGTTTACTAGAAGAGACCCAGTACTTC.

V is TRBV12-3 or TRBV12-4 and J is TRBJ1-5; D possibly corresponds to TRBD1 (5 bases). The V end lost 3 bases, the J end lost 6 bases, and 12 bases lay between the germline ends. The CDR3 consists of 14 residues. This CDR3 is CASSFGQGSQPQHF. The CDR3 nucleotides are TGTGCCAGCAGTTTTGGGCAGGGCTCTCAGCCCCAGCATTTT.

This clonotype was recorded a few times. This sequence joins TRBV5-1 and TRBJ2-7, with 7 bases fitting TRBD2. With 0 bases clipped from V and 3 bases from J, the junction kept 6 bases outside the gene matches. The CDR3 loop spans 15 amino acids. CDR1 SGHRS and CDR2 YFSETQ come from the germline V gene. CDR3 loop: CASSLGAGAGYEQYF. CDR3 nucleotides: TGCGCCAGCAGCTTGGGGGCGGGAGCAGGCTACGAGCAGTACTTC.

This clonotype has just a few counts. The chain links TRBV5-1 to TRBJ2-3; 7 bases match TRBD2. Germline assignment: CDR1 SGHRS and CDR2 YFSETQ. The CDR3 covers 18 residues. V gave up 3 bases and J gave up 1 base; unmatched junction bases: 14. The CDR3 sequence is CASSYNSGWWMGTDTQYF. The CDR3 DNA sequence: TGCGCCAGCAGCTACAATAGCGGGTGGTGGATGGGCACAGATACGCAGTATTTT.

The chain has TRBV7-9 and TRBJ1-1, with D hard to call. This CDR3 region has 14 residues. V was trimmed by 1 base and J by 2 bases, leaving 8 bases between them. Germline V gene sequence: CDR1 SEHNR, CDR2 FQNEAQ (reference sequence). CDR3 region: CASSLGHRNTEAFF. In DNA form, the CDR3 reads TGTGCCAGCAGCTTAGGACACAGAAACACTGAAGCTTTCTTT.